Shown below are 11 T cell receptor beta chains from a single sample sequenced in a study of regulatory T cells in long-lasting Graves disease. Time point here: newly diagnosed GD, antithyroid drugs for less than 3 months. With RNA extracted from PBMCs as input, the TCR library was made. iRepertoire HTBI primers and Arm-PCR of CDR3 regions built TCR beta libraries. Using its own MiXCR run on the multiplex PCR reads, TCRdb lists one record per CDR3 protein. The sample yields more than 300,000 distinct CDR3 sequences, 10% to 15% seen once. These data also formed part of another study, on T cells in Graves' hyperthyroidism and ophthalmopathy.

The sequencing here drew on peripheral blood mononuclear cells (PBMCs), taken at new diagnosis, from a patient treated with antithyroid drugs. Receptors originate from a woman between 18 and 29 years old with Graves disease.

This clonotype was picked up many times. The chain couples TRBV28 to TRBJ1-1; D remains ambiguous. The germline gives CDR1 MDHEN, CDR2 SYDVKM. V lost 3 bases and J 0 bases, leaving 11 bases between the germline ends. The CDR3 extends over 15 amino acids. The CDR3 coding sequence is TGTGCCAGCAGTTTGTTCCAGCTCATGAACACTGAAGCTTTCTTT. Protein sequence: CASSLFQLMNTEAFF.

This clonotype was seen at least ten times. J is TRBJ1-5 and V is TRBV12-3 or TRBV12-4; unclear D gene. The germline V and J ends were trimmed by 3 bases and 2 bases, with 8 bases remaining between them. The CDR3 extends over 14 amino acids. CDR3 coding DNA: TGTGCCAGCAGTTTCGACACACGCAATCAGCCCCAGCATTTT. As protein: CASSFDTRNQPQHF.

V is TRBV7-2 and J is TRBJ2-7, with 8 bases fitting TRBD1. The CDR3 covers 14 residues. Germline values: CDR1 SGHTA, CDR2 FQGNSA. Unmatched junction bases numbered 8, after V lost 5 bases and J lost 5 bases. The CDR3 DNA reads TGTGCCAGCAGCCCCAACAGGGGGGTCCACGAGCAGTACTTC. It specifies CASSPNRGVHEQYF. Full variable domain (rest looked up from reference TRBV7-2 and TRBJ2-7): GAGVSQSPSNKVTEKGKDVELRCDPISGHTALYWYRQSLGQGLEFLIYFQGNSAPDKSGLPSDRFSAERTGGSVSTLTIQRTQQEDSAVYLCASSPNRGVHEQYFGPGTRLTVT.

This clonotype was recorded at least ten times. The chain couples TRBV11-2 to TRBJ1-1; D is perhaps TRBD1 (5 bases). V lost 0 bases to trimming and J lost 3 bases, with 11 bases between them. CDR1 is SGHAT and CDR2 is FQNNGV in the germline V gene. CDR3 length equals 15 residues. CDR3 residues: CASSLDGALDTEAFF. In DNA, the CDR3 is TGTGCCAGCAGCTTAGATGGGGCACTGGACACTGAAGCTTTCTTT.

This clonotype was detected a few times. The J gene is TRBJ2-1, the V gene TRBV10-3; D perhaps matches TRBD2 (5 bases). Trimming left V 0 bases short and J 0 bases short, with 12 bases between. The length of the CDR3 is 17 residues. CDR1 is ENHRY and CDR2 is SYGVKD in the germline V gene. CDR3 in amino acids: CAISESVASSSYNEQFF. As DNA, the CDR3 is TGTGCCATCAGTGAGTCGGTAGCGTCGAGCTCCTACAATGAGCAGTTCTTC.

This clonotype has a count of ten or more. The genes are TRBV7-2 and TRBJ1-2; D is uncertain. The V gene's germline CDR1 is SGHTA and CDR2 FQGNSA. The CDR3 loop spans 13 amino acids. Trimming cost V 5 bases and J 6 bases, with 13 bases left between them. As DNA, the CDR3 is TGTGCCAGCAGCCCCAACACACCCGATGGCTACACCTTC. Residues: CASSPNTPDGYTF.

This clonotype was counted once. Mismatch with germline at one junction end may stem from a read error. This chain links TRBV4-2 with TRBJ2-1; 8 nucleotides match TRBD2. The germline CDR1 and CDR2 sequences are LGHNA and YNFKEQ. This CDR3 has 15 amino acids. The DNA for the CDR3 is TGTGTCAGCAGCGTTCTCGCGGGAGGTGTATATGAGCAGTTCTTC. It translates to CVSSVLAGGVYEQFF.

This clonotype was counted many times. The chain has TRBV10-3 and TRBJ2-1; D tentatively reads TRBD1 or TRBD2 (5 bases each). The CDR3 runs 13 residues. Trimming stripped 10 bases from V and 7 bases from J, with 17 bases between. Germline V gene data show CDR1 as ENHRY and CDR2 as SYGVKD. CDR3 in DNA: TGTGCCACCCAGGGACCCCTAAGGAATGAGCAGTTCTTC. Its translation is CATQGPLRNEQFF.

This clonotype occurred many times. The rearrangement links TRBV7-2 to TRBJ2-5, with a weak D call TRBD1 (5 bases). CDR3 length equals 16 residues. V was clipped by 1 base and J by 0 bases, with 12 bases between them. The germline gives CDR1 SGHTA, CDR2 FQGNSA. The CDR3 region is CASSLGQIPNQETQYF. CDR3 bases: TGTGCCAGCAGCTTAGGACAGATCCCCAACCAAGAGACCCAGTACTTC. Full variable domain (outside the CDR3, taken from reference TRBV7-2 and TRBJ2-5): GAGVSQSPSNKVTEKGKDVELRCDPISGHTALYWYRQSLGQGLEFLIYFQGNSAPDKSGLPSDRFSAERTGGSVSTLTIQRTQQEDSAVYLCASSLGQIPNQETQYFGPGTRLLVL.

This clonotype was seen only a few times. The chain recombines TRBV4-1 with TRBJ1-1, with D possibly being TRBD1 (5 bases). The germline V gene has CDR1 MGHRA and CDR2 YSYEKL. This CDR3 comprises 17 residues. With 0 bases removed from V and 1 base from J, the gap between germline ends came to 15 bases. The CDR3 DNA is TGCGCCAGCAGCCAAGATAGGCAGGGAAGAAAGAACACTGAAGCTTTCTTT. This sequence encodes CASSQDRQGRKNTEAFF.

This clonotype was recorded many times. This chain uses TRBV12-3 or TRBV12-4 with TRBJ2-5, with D tentatively TRBD2 (5 bases). V was cut by 5 bases and J by 2 bases, with 12 bases left in between. The CDR3 has 14 residues. The CDR3 DNA reads TGTGCCAGCAGTGCGGGCCTTGGGCAAGAGACCCAGTACTTC. As protein: CASSAGLGQETQYF.